This record looks at one T cell receptor (beta chain) sequence and its context. This specimen belongs to a study of blood T cell repertoires in COVID-19. Sequencing used immunoSEQ multiplex PCR; TCRdb keeps in-frame clones, though not all of them. The data contain 85,000 to 130,000 clones, 71% of them singletons. V shed 3 bases, J shed 5 bases, and the junction held 8 bases outside the gene matches. The CDR3 is made up of 15 amino acids. Germline lookup yields CDR1 SGDLS and CDR2 YYNGEE. This sequence was found in a human donor with acute or convalescent COVID-19. The donor label of this sample is uncertain. This chain links TRBV9 with TRBJ2-5; 9 bases fit TRBD1. The sample was peripheral blood. CDR3 DNA: TGTGCCAGCAGCGAGGAGGACAGGGGAGTGGAGACCCAGTACTTC. As protein: CASSEEDRGVETQYF.